Presented here are 27 T cell receptor beta chains from one specimen sequenced in a study of CD8 T cells in Susac syndrome (dated by TCRdb to the late 2010s). Libraries were made using the immunoSEQ multiplex PCR assay. RNA was extracted with the RNeasy kit and roughly 0.45 to 1 ug was reverse transcribed using random hexamers. The raw public data were reprocessed by TCRdb itself: fastp quality trimming at Q25, MiXCR clonotype calling, in-frame beta chains only. Records with the same CDR3 protein are collapsed into one entry carrying the most frequent genes and DNA. Recorded for this sample are about 70,000 distinct CDR3 sequences; roughly 94% of them occurred a single time. Roughly 0.22% of the sample is taken by the ten largest. The source material was CD8+ T cells from PBMCs. The receptors come from a human donor in good health.

A single count supports this clonotype. The chain links TRBV27 to TRBJ2-2, with 7 bases fitting TRBD1. The CDR3 spans 17 residues. Germline V gene sequence: CDR1 MNHEY, CDR2 SMNVEV (reference sequence). The V gene end was trimmed by 1 base and the J gene end by 3 bases; junction bases not matched to a gene: 8. The CDR3 spells CASSLYGQGDYTGELFF. The DNA for the CDR3 is TGTGCCAGCAGTTTATACGGGCAGGGGGATTACACCGGGGAGCTGTTTTTT.

The chain joins TRBV9 to TRBJ2-1; weak D call: TRBD1 (5 bases). Trimming removed 6 bases at V and 7 bases at J, with 17 bases between. Germline values: CDR1 SGDLS, CDR2 YYNGEE. CDR3 length equals 14 residues. CDR3 bases: TGTGCCAGCAACCCAGGCAGCCAGGGAAATGAGCAGTTCTTC. Amino acid sequence: CASNPGSQGNEQFF.

J is TRBJ1-1 and V is TRBV12-3 or TRBV12-4; D remains unclear. With 5 bases removed from V and 1 base from J, the gap between germline ends came to 8 bases. The CDR3 runs to 13 residues. CDR3 nucleotides: TGTGCCAGCAGTAGCGGACGGAACACTGAAGCTTTCTTT. This translates into CASSSGRNTEAFF.

The CDR3 loop is CASSSDREDETQYF. The CDR3 DNA sequence: TGTGCCAGCAGCTCGGACAGGGAGGACGAGACCCAGTACTTC. The chain uses TRBV7-2 and TRBJ2-5, with 8 bases identical to TRBD1. The CDR3 spans 14 residues. V shed 4 bases and J 5 bases; nucleotides not matched to a gene: 6. The germline CDR1 and CDR2 sequences are SGHTA and FQGNSA. Looking up the rest from reference TRBV7-2 and TRBJ2-5 gives the full variable domain: GAGVSQSPSNKVTEKGKDVELRCDPISGHTALYWYRQSLGQGLEFLIYFQGNSAPDKSGLPSDRFSAERTGGSVSTLTIQRTQQEDSAVYLCASSSDREDETQYFGPGTRLLVL.

The CDR3 DNA is TGCGCCAGCAGGCTTAGCGGGGGGGCACCAGATACGCAGTATTTT. It is translated as CASRLSGGAPDTQYF. This chain joins TRBV4-1 and TRBJ2-3; 11 bases map to TRBD2. Germline V CDR1 and CDR2: MGHRA, YSYEKL. CDR3 size: 15 residues. With V trimmed by 6 bases and J by 4 bases, 6 bases remained unmatched.

This rearrangement joins TRBV27 to TRBJ1-2, with D possibly being TRBD1 (5 bases). Germline assignment: CDR1 MNHEY and CDR2 SMNVEV (reference sequence). V lost 5 bases, J lost 6 bases, and 16 bases lay in between. This CDR3 spans 14 amino acids. Here the CDR3 DNA reads TGTGCCAGCAGTGTTCGGGGGGGGATGCATGGCTACACCTTC. Its translation: CASSVRGGMHGYTF.

The rearrangement joins TRBV25-1 to TRBJ2-3, with TRBD2 matching over 11 bases. CDR1 MGHDK and CDR2 SYGVNS come from the germline V gene. The CDR3 runs to 18 residues. V was clipped by 1 base and J by 2 bases; unmatched bases: 8. This CDR3 is CASSESQLAGAITDTQYF. The DNA for the CDR3 is TGTGCCAGCAGTGAATCCCAACTAGCGGGGGCCATCACAGATACGCAGTATTTT. Full variable domain (missing parts from reference TRBV25-1 and TRBJ2-3): EADIYQTPRYLVIGTGKKITLECSQTMGHDKMYWYQQDPGMELHLIHYSYGVNSTEKGDLSSESTVSRIRTEHFPLTLESARPSHTSQYLCASSESQLAGAITDTQYFGPGTRLTVL.

This clonotype was observed once. V is TRBV12-3 or TRBV12-4 and J is TRBJ1-2; D ambiguous. The CDR3 has 13 residues. Trimming shortened V by 3 bases and J by 4 bases, and 9 bases separated the two germline ends. In DNA, the CDR3 is TGTGCCAGCAGTTTTGATAAGTTCTATGGCTACACCTTC. It codes for CASSFDKFYGYTF.

CDR3 sequence (DNA): TGCAGCGTTGAAGCCCCCCCGAAGGGCTACACCTTC. It specifies CSVEAPPKGYTF. This chain joins TRBV29-1 and TRBJ1-2; D remains unclear. Germline V gene sequence: CDR1 SQVTM, CDR2 ANQGSEA. The CDR3 totals 12 residues. V lost 1 base and J 8 bases, leaving 11 bases between the germline ends.

V gene TRBV6-5 combines with J gene TRBJ2-3; 9 positions match TRBD1. This CDR3 spans 12 amino acids. With V trimmed by 9 bases and J by 6 bases, 4 bases remained unmatched. Germline CDR1 and CDR2: MNHEY and SVGAGI. CDR3 protein: CASTGGRDTQYF. DNA for the CDR3: TGTGCCAGTACAGGGGGCCGGGATACGCAGTATTTT.

This rearrangement joins TRBV7-9 to TRBJ2-6, with D perhaps matching TRBD2 (6 bases). V was trimmed by 2 bases and J by 0 bases, leaving 14 bases between them. This CDR3 region has 18 residues. CDR1 and CDR2 from the germline V gene are SEHNR and FQNEAQ (reference sequence). CDR3 bases: TGTGCCAGCAGCTTAATGGCGGGACCCCGCTCTGGGGCCAACGTCCTGACTTTC. Its translation: CASSLMAGPRSGANVLTF.

J is TRBJ2-3 and V is TRBV2; D is undetermined. Trimming took 6 bases from V and 2 from J, leaving 12 bases between them. The germline gives CDR1 SNHLY, CDR2 FYNNEI. CDR3 length equals 14 residues. DNA of the CDR3: TGTGCCAGCAGGGTGGCCCAGTACACAGATACGCAGTATTTT. Translation gives CASRVAQYTDTQYF.

The V and J genes are TRBV12-3 or TRBV12-4 and TRBJ1-2; no definite D call. The CDR3 loop spans 12 amino acids. Trimming removed 5 bases at V and 8 bases at J, with 12 bases between. The CDR3 nucleotides are TGTGCCAGCAGTCCCCTTTTGACCGGCTACACCTTC. Its translation: CASSPLLTGYTF.

This clonotype came up once. The chain recombines TRBV27 with TRBJ2-6; TRBD1 matches 9 bases. Per germline, CDR1 MNHEY and CDR2 SMNVEV (reference sequence). J lost 0 bases, V lost 3 bases, and 9 bases had no gene match. This CDR3 is built from 19 residues. Here the CDR3 DNA reads TGTGCCAGCAGTTTTCTGGGGACAGGGACTCACTCTGGGGCCAACGTCCTGACTTTC. Translation gives CASSFLGTGTHSGANVLTF.

The chain is built from TRBV3-1 and TRBJ2-5, with a weak D call TRBD2 (5 bases). The germline CDR1 and CDR2 sequences are LGHDT and YNNKEL (reference sequence). This CDR3 contains 15 residues. Trimming cost V 0 bases and J 1 base, with 9 bases left between them. The DNA for the CDR3 is TGTGCCAGCAGCCAAGAGAGCGGCGGCCAAGAGACCCAGTACTTC. This translates into CASSQESGGQETQYF.

The CDR3 region has the DNA TGTGCCAGCGTCTACAGGGATACTGAAGCTTTCTTT. Amino acid sequence: CASVYRDTEAFF. J is TRBJ1-1 and V is TRBV19; possible D gene TRBD1, 6 bases. CDR3 size: 12 residues. The V gene lost 9 bases and the J gene lost 5 bases, with 13 bases spanning the gap. The germline V gene encodes CDR1 LNHDA and CDR2 SQIVND (reference sequence). Full variable domain (rest looked up from reference TRBV19 and TRBJ1-1): DGGITQSPKYLFRKEGQNVTLSCEQNLNHDAMYWYRQDPGQGLRLIYYSQIVNDFQKGDIAEGYSVSREKKESFPLTVTSAQKNPTAFYLCASVYRDTEAFFGQGTRLTVV.

The chain links TRBV5-5 to TRBJ2-7; 9 nucleotides line up with TRBD1. Trimming at V came to 5 bases and at J to 2 bases, leaving 5 bases not matched to a gene. Germline loops: CDR1 SGHKS, CDR2 YYEKEE (reference sequence). The CDR3 is 14 amino acids. The CDR3 sequence: CASRTGTGPYEQYF. CDR3 DNA: TGTGCCAGCAGGACCGGGACAGGGCCCTACGAGCAGTACTTC.

V usage is TRBV4-1 and J usage is TRBJ2-7; 14 positions agree with TRBD2. This CDR3 has 18 amino acids. V lost 0 bases, J lost 3 bases, and 7 bases stayed unmatched. The germline gives CDR1 MGHRA, CDR2 YSYEKL. The CDR3 region has the DNA TGCGCCAGCAGCCAAGAGCCAGGACTAGCGGGGGGACTCTACGAGCAGTACTTC. This gives the protein CASSQEPGLAGGLYEQYF.

In nucleotides, the CDR3 is TGTGCCAGCAGTGCTGGGACGGCTGACTACGAGCAGTACTTC. This gives the protein CASSAGTADYEQYF. V is TRBV2 and J is TRBJ2-7; D is perhaps TRBD1 or TRBD2 (5 bases each). CDR3 size: 14 residues. V gave up 4 bases and J gave up 3 bases, with 13 bases separating them. Germline values: CDR1 SNHLY, CDR2 FYNNEI.

The chain is built from TRBV27 and TRBJ2-3, with 15 bases that match TRBD2. The length of the CDR3 is 20 residues. Trimming took 6 bases from V and 3 from J; bases not matched to a gene: 16. Germline lookup yields CDR1 MNHEY and CDR2 SMNVEV (reference sequence). The CDR3, as DNA: TGTGCCAGCAGGCCACCCCCGTGGACTAGCGGGGGGGCCTGGACAGATACGCAGTATTTT. This gives the protein CASRPPPWTSGGAWTDTQYF.

V and J are TRBV7-9 and TRBJ1-4; D is undetermined. CDR1 and CDR2 from the germline V gene are SEHNR and FQNEAQ (reference sequence). The CDR3 spans 15 residues. Deletions cut 5 bases from V and 8 bases from J, with 18 bases between. In DNA, the CDR3 is TGTGCCAGCAGCCCCCCAGCAGCTCAGAACGAAAAACTGTTTTTT. It codes for CASSPPAAQNEKLFF.

The rearrangement joins TRBV6-5 to TRBJ1-1; D is unresolved. V was clipped by 2 bases and J by 5 bases, with 9 bases between them. Looked up from germline, CDR1 is MNHEY and CDR2 is SVGAGI. CDR3 size: 13 residues. Written as DNA, the CDR3 is TGTGCCAGCAGTTACCGGGGAGGAACTGAAGCTTTCTTT. Protein sequence: CASSYRGGTEAFF.

The chain has TRBV7-9 and TRBJ1-2, with D uncertain. The CDR3 contains 15 residues. Germline values: CDR1 SEHNR, CDR2 FQNEAQ (reference sequence). V was shortened by 5 bases and J by 0 bases, with 13 bases between the two germline ends. This CDR3 reads CASSMEGRANYGYTF. The CDR3 DNA follows: TGTGCCAGCAGCATGGAAGGGCGAGCTAACTATGGCTACACCTTC.

This chain connects TRBV4-1 to TRBJ1-2, with D perhaps TRBD1 (5 bases). Trimming took 0 bases from V and 7 from J, leaving 15 bases between them. This CDR3 has 15 amino acids. Germline CDR1 MGHRA, CDR2 YSYEKL. The CDR3 DNA reads TGCGCCAGCAGCCAAGAACGGGCAGGGCGTAGTGGCTACACCTTC. This encodes CASSQERAGRSGYTF.

V usage is TRBV7-9 and J usage is TRBJ2-2; D gene unclear. V was pared by 8 bases and J by 6 bases, with 7 bases between. Germline V gives CDR1 SEHNR, CDR2 FQNEAQ (reference sequence). CDR3 length: 11 amino acids. CDR3 sequence (DNA): TGTGCCAGCGGCAGGTCCGGGGAGCTGTTTTTT. It translates to CASGRSGELFF.

J is TRBJ1-5 and V is TRBV4-1; 9 nucleotides match TRBD1. The CDR3 runs 17 residues. V shed 4 bases and J 2 bases; nucleotides not matched to a gene: 9. The V gene's germline CDR1 is MGHRA and CDR2 YSYEKL. The CDR3 DNA sequence: TGCGCCAGCAGCCTATCACCCCGGGACAGGGGCAATCAGCCCCAGCATTTT. This sequence encodes CASSLSPRDRGNQPQHF.

The genes are TRBV7-9 and TRBJ1-1, with no clear D. The germline V gene has CDR1 SEHNR and CDR2 FQNEAQ (reference sequence). Deletions cut 5 bases from V and 8 bases from J, with 9 bases between. CDR3 length: 11 residues. CDR3 DNA: TGTGCCAGCAGCCTAACCCAAGAAGCTTTCTTT. Its translation: CASSLTQEAFF.